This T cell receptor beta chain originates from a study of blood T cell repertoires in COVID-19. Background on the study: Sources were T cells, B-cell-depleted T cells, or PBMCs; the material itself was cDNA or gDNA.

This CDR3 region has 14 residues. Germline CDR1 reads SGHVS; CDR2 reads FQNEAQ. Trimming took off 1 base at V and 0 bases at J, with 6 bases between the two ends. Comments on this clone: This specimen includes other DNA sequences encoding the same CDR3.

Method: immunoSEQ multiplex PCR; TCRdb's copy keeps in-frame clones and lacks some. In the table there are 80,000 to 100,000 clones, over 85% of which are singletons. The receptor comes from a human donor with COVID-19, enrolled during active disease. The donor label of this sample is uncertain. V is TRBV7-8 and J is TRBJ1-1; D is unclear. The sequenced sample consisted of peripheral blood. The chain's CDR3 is CASSLGTVNTEAFF. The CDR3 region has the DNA TGTGCCAGCAGCTTAGGAACTGTGAACACTGAAGCTTTCTTT.